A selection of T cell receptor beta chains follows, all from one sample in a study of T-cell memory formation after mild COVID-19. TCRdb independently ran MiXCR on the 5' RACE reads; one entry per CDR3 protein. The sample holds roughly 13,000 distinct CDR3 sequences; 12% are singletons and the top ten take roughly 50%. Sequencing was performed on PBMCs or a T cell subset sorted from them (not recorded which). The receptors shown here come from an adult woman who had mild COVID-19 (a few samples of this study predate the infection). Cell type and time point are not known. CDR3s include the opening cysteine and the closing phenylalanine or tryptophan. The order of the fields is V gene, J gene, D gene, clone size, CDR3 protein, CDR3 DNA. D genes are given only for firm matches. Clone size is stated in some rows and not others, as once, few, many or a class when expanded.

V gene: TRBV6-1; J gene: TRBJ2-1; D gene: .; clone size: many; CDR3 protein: CATAALGTTHEQFF; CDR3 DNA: TGTGCCACCGCGGCTCTTGGAACTACCCATGAGCAGTTCTTC
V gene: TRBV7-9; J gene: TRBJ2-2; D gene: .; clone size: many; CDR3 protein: CASSLGWGLATGELFF; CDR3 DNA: TGTGCCAGCAGCTTAGGATGGGGACTGGCGACCGGGGAGCTGTTTTTT
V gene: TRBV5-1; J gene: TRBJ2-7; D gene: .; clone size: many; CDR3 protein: CASSLEAGGYEQYF; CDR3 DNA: TGCGCCAGCAGCTTGGAAGCAGGTGGCTACGAGCAGTACTTC
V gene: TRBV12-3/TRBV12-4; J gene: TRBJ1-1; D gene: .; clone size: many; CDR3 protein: CASRVRGLNTEAFF; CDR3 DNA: TGTGCCAGCAGGGTCAGGGGTTTGAACACTGAAGCTTTCTTT
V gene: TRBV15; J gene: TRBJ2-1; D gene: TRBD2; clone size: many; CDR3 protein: CATSRGEILRSGGNEQFF; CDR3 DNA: TGTGCCACCAGCAGAGGTGAGATCCTCAGGAGCGGGGGCAATGAGCAGTTCTTC
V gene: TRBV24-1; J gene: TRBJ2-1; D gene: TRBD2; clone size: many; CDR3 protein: CATSDSLAGEGGEQFF; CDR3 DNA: TGTGCCACCAGTGATAGCCTAGCGGGAGAAGGCGGCGAGCAGTTCTTC
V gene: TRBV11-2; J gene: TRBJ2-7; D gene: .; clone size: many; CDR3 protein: CASGPLYEQYF; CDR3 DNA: TGTGCCAGCGGGCCGCTCTACGAGCAGTACTTC
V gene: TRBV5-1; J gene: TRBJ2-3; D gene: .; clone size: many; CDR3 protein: CASSSGDSTDTQYF; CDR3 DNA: TGCGCCAGCAGCTCAGGGGACAGCACAGATACGCAGTATTTT
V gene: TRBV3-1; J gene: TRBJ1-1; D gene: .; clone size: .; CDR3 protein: CASSPFMNTEAFF; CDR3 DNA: TGTGCCAGCAGCCCATTCATGAACACTGAAGCTTTCTTT
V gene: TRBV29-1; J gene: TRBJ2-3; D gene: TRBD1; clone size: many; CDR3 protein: CSVLTGGYTDTQYF; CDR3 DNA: TGCAGCGTCTTGACAGGGGGGTACACAGATACGCAGTATTTT
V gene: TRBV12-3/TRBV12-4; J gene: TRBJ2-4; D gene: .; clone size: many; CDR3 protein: CASSAQELAKNIQYF; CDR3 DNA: TGTGCCAGCAGTGCACAGGAGTTAGCCAAAAACATTCAGTACTTC
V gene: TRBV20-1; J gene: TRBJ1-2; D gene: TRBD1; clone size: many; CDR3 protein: CSAIPVGQGASGYTF; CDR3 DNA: TGCAGTGCCATACCCGTGGGACAGGGGGCGAGTGGCTACACCTTC
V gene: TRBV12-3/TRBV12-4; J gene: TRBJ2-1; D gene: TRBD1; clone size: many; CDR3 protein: CASSSSGTGYYNEQFF; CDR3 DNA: TGTGCCAGCAGTTCATCCGGGACAGGGTACTACAATGAGCAGTTCTTC
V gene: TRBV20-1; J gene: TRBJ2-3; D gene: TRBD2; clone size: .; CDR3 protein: CSATTAVAGLTDTQYF; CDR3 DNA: TGCAGTGCTACAACGGCGGTAGCGGGATTAACAGATACGCAGTATTTT
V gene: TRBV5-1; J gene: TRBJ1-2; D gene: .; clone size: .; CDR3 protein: CASSLGGQGYGYTF; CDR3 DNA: TGCGCCAGCAGCTTGGGGGGCCAGGGCTATGGCTACACCTTC
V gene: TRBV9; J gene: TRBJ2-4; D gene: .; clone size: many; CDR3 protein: CASSVDRENIQYF; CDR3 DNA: TGTGCCAGCAGCGTAGATAGAGAAAACATTCAGTACTTC
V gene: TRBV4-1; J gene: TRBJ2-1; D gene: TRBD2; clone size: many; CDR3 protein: CASSQAREAGGLIGQFF; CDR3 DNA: TGCGCCAGCAGCCAAGCCCGTGAGGCGGGGGGGCTAATCGGTCAGTTCTTC
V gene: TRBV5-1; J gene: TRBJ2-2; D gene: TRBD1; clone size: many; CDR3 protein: CASSPGQGTSNTGELFF; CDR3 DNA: TGCGCCAGCAGCCCCGGACAGGGGACTTCGAACACCGGGGAGCTGTTTTTT
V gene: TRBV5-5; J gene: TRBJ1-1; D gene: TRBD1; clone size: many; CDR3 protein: CASSLAGGTGYGNTEAFF; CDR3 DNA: TGTGCCAGCAGCTTGGCCGGGGGGACAGGGTATGGGAACACTGAAGCTTTCTTT
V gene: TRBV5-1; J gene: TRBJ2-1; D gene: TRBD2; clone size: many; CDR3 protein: CASSTDGLAGYNEQFF; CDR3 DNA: TGCGCCAGCAGCACCGACGGGCTAGCGGGTTACAATGAGCAGTTCTTC
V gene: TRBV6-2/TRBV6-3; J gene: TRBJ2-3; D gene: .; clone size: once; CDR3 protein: CASRRLRADTQYF; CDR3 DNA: TGTGCCAGCAGGAGACTCAGGGCAGATACGCAGTATTTT
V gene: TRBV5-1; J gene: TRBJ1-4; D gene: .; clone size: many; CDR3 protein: CASSTPGASNEKLFF; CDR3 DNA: TGCGCCAGCAGCACACCAGGGGCCTCGAATGAAAAACTGTTTTTT
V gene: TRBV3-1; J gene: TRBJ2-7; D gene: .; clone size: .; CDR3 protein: CASSQGPAGAYEQYF; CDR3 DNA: TGTGCCAGCAGCCAAGGGCCAGCGGGCGCCTACGAGCAGTACTTC
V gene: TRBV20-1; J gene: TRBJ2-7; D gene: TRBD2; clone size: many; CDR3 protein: CSASGRGSYEQYF; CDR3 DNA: TGCAGTGCTAGCGGGAGGGGGTCCTACGAGCAGTACTTC
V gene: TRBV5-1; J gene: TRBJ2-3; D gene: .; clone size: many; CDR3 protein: CASAASRGTDTQYF; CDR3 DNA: TGCGCCAGCGCCGCGTCGCGGGGCACAGATACGCAGTATTTT
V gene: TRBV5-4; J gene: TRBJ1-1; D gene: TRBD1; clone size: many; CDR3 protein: CASSLGTGSTEAFF; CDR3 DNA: TGTGCCAGCAGCTTAGGGACAGGGAGCACTGAAGCTTTCTTT
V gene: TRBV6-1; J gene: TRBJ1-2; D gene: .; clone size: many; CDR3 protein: CASSEDRIGGYTF; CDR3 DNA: TGTGCCAGCAGTGAAGACAGGATAGGTGGCTACACCTTC
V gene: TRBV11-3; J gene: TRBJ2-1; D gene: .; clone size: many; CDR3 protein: CASSLGGGQGNEQFF; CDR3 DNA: TGTGCCAGCAGCTTAGGGGGGGGCCAGGGCAATGAGCAGTTCTTC
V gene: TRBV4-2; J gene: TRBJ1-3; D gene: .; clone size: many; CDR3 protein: CASSQDSLSGNTIYF; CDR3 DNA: TGTGCCAGCAGCCAAGATTCCCTCTCTGGAAACACCATATATTTT
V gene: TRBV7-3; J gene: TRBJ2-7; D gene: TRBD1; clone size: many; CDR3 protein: CASSLDRESSYEQYF; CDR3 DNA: TGTGCCAGCAGCTTGGACAGGGAAAGCTCCTACGAGCAGTACTTC
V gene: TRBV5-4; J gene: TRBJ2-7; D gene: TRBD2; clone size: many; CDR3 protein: CASSLLGPSGRSYEQYF; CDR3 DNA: TGTGCCAGCAGCTTGCTGGGTCCTAGCGGGCGCTCCTACGAGCAGTACTTC
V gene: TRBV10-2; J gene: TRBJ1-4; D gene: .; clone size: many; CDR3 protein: CASSDPTTVEATNEKLFF; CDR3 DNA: TGCGCCAGCAGTGACCCGACGACGGTAGAAGCAACTAATGAAAAACTGTTTTTT
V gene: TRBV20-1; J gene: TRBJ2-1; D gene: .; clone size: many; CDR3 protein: CRARDQVLVIGNEQFF; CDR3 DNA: TGCAGAGCTAGAGATCAGGTACTAGTGATTGGCAATGAGCAGTTCTTC
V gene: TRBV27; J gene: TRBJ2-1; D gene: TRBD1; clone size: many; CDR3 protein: CASTPGGSNEQFF; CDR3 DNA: TGTGCCAGCACCCCAGGGGGTAGTAATGAGCAGTTCTTC
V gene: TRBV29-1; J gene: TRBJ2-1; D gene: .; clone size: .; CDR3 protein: CSVASGTVDEQFF; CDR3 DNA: TGCAGCGTAGCAAGCGGGACAGTCGATGAGCAGTTCTTC
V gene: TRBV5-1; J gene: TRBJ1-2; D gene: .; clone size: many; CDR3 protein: CASSPQRYGYTF; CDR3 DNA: TGCGCCAGCAGCCCGCAGCGCTATGGCTACACCTTC
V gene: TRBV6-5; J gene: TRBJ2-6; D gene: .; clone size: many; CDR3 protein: CASSQLYSSGANVLTF; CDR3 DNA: TGTGCCAGCAGCCAACTTTACAGCTCTGGGGCCAACGTCCTGACTTTC
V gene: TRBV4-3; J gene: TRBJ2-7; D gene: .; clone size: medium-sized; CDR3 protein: CASSQVSGEQYF; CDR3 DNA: TGCGCCAGCAGCCAAGTCTCGGGAGAGCAGTACTTC
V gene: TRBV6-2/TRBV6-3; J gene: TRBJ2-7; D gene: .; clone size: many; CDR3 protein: CASSYRIGSGADSYEQYF; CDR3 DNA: TGTGCCAGCAGTTACCGAATCGGTTCGGGGGCTGACTCCTACGAGCAGTACTTC